The 25 T cell receptor beta chains below all came from one sample that was sequenced in a study of neurological immune-mediated disorders. TCRdb reanalysed the 5' RACE reads using MiXCR and keeps one entry per CDR3 protein. The sample holds tens of thousands of distinct CDR3 sequences; about 4% are singletons and the top ten take roughly 2%. Sample: CD4+ T cells from blood. The origin of the receptors is a middle-aged woman with multiple sclerosis.

This clonotype was picked up one time. The chain uses TRBV20-1 and TRBJ1-2, with D unclear. V gave up 4 bases and J gave up 4 bases, with 16 bases separating them. The V gene's germline CDR1 is DFQATT and CDR2 SNEGSKA (reference sequence). The CDR3 loop spans 14 amino acids. CDR3 protein: CSAIPTAGSYGYTF. DNA for the CDR3: TGCAGTGCTATTCCCACGGCGGGGAGCTATGGCTACACCTTC.

This clonotype occurred many times. The rearrangement joins TRBV9 to TRBJ2-5, with D perhaps being TRBD1 or TRBD2 (5 bases each). From germline, CDR1 is SGDLS and CDR2 YYNGEE. Between the trimmed V and J ends, which lost 0 bases and 3 bases, there was a span of 9 bases. The CDR3 is 14 residues long. CDR3: CASSVGGTEETQYF. DNA for the CDR3: TGTGCCAGCAGCGTAGGAGGGACGGAAGAGACCCAGTACTTC.

This clonotype was seen many times. The rearrangement uses TRBV6-5 and TRBJ2-2, with a tentative D call TRBD2 (6 bases). V lost 7 bases and J lost 0, with 15 bases in between. The V gene's germline CDR1 is MNHEY and CDR2 SVGAGI. The length of the CDR3 is 16 residues. The CDR3 loop reads CASTLTGETNTGELFF. The CDR3 DNA follows: TGTGCCAGCACCTTAACGGGGGAAACGAACACCGGGGAGCTGTTTTTT.

In this sample, this clonotype turned up many times. The rearrangement joins TRBV11-2 to TRBJ1-1; D ambiguous. Trimming removed 4 bases from V and 3 bases from J, with 18 bases in between. The CDR3 has 16 residues. Germline V gene sequence: CDR1 SGHAT, CDR2 FQNNGV. Written as DNA, the CDR3 is TGTGCCAGCAGCTGGTTGCCCCGGGGTTTGGACACTGAAGCTTTCTTT. This translates into CASSWLPRGLDTEAFF. Drawing the rest from reference TRBV11-2 and TRBJ1-1, the complete variable domain is EAGVAQSPRYKIIEKRQSVAFWCNPISGHATLYWYQQILGQGPKLLIQFQNNGVVDDSQLPKDRFSAERLKGVDSTLKIQPAKLEDSAVYLCASSWLPRGLDTEAFFGQGTRLTVV.

In this sample, this clonotype turned up many times. This sequence joins TRBV4-1 and TRBJ1-2; D gene ambiguous. Germline CDR1 is MGHRA and CDR2 is YSYEKL. V lost 3 bases and J lost 6, with 14 bases in between. The CDR3 spans 14 residues. CDR3 in DNA: TGCGCCAGCAGCCAGGCACCGGGAGGCGATGGCTACACCTTC. Protein sequence: CASSQAPGGDGYTF.

This clonotype was counted at least ten times. V usage is TRBV4-2 and J usage is TRBJ1-2; tentative D call: TRBD1 (5 bases). Germline CDR1 and CDR2: LGHNA and YNFKEQ. The CDR3 length is 15 residues. Trimming left V 0 bases short and J 10 bases short, with 18 bases between. The CDR3 DNA reads as TGTGCCAGCAGCCAAGATCTTCGGGGGATCGATGCCTACACCTTC. This sequence encodes CASSQDLRGIDAYTF.

Many counts were recorded for this clonotype. The V and J genes are TRBV18 and TRBJ2-4; 7 bases match TRBD1. With V trimmed by 3 bases and J by 4 bases, 3 bases remained unmatched. The CDR3 contains 14 residues. Germline CDR1 is KGHSH and CDR2 is LQKENI. The CDR3 protein is CASSPGQEKNIQYF. The CDR3 DNA sequence: TGTGCCAGCTCACCCGGACAGGAAAAAAACATTCAGTACTTC. Full variable domain (rest looked up from reference TRBV18 and TRBJ2-4): NAGVMQNPRHLVRRRGQEARLRCSPMKGHSHVYWYRQLPEEGLKFMVYLQKENIIDESGMPKERFSAEFPKEGPSILRIQQVVRGDSAAYFCASSPGQEKNIQYFGAGTRLSVL.

This clonotype was counted ten times or more. The rearrangement links TRBV7-3 to TRBJ2-2; TRBD1 matches at 7 bases. Germline assignment: CDR1 SGHTA and CDR2 FQGTGA. This CDR3 has 14 residues. V gave up 5 bases and J gave up 4 bases; unmatched junction bases: 4. CDR3 bases: TGTGCCAGCAGCAGAGAGGGGGCCACCGGGGAGCTGTTTTTT. This codes for CASSREGATGELFF. Using reference TRBV7-3 and TRBJ2-2 for the parts outside the CDR3, the full variable domain is GAGVSQTPSNKVTEKGKYVELRCDPISGHTALYWYRQSLGQGPEFLIYFQGTGAADDSGLPNDRFFAVRPEGSVSTLKIQRTERGDSAVYLCASSREGATGELFFGEGSRLTVL.

On this clonotype: At one end, the junction sequence differs from germline, possibly due to a read error. V and J are TRBV20-1 and TRBJ1-2; 7 bases agree with TRBD1. CDR1 and CDR2 from the germline V gene are DFQATT and SNEGSKA (reference sequence). This CDR3 comprises 14 residues. The CDR3 region is CSARGRQGYYDYTF. The CDR3 bases are TGCAGTGCTAGAGGCCGACAGGGTTACTATGACTACACCTTC.

This clonotype was found many times. The chain recombines TRBV2 with TRBJ2-2; TRBD1 matches at 10 bases. This CDR3 has 16 amino acids. V gave up 5 bases and J gave up 2 bases; unmatched junction bases: 5. Germline lookup yields CDR1 SNHLY and CDR2 FYNNEI. In DNA form, the CDR3 reads TGTGCCAGCAGTAGACAGGGGGCGAAAAACACCGGGGAGCTGTTTTTT. Its protein is CASSRQGAKNTGELFF.

This clonotype was counted ten times or more. This rearrangement joins TRBV9 to TRBJ2-7, with 8 bases aligning to TRBD2. CDR3 length: 18 residues. Germline CDR1 reads SGDLS; CDR2 reads YYNGEE. The V and J ends lost 4 bases and 7 bases, in that order; junction bases with no gene match: 22. The CDR3 protein is CASSSSPGGRGSLQEQYF. Written as DNA, the CDR3 is TGTGCCAGCAGCTCCTCCCCGGGGGGGCGGGGGTCCCTTCAAGAGCAGTACTTC.

In its sample, this clonotype was seen many times. This chain connects TRBV12-3 or TRBV12-4 to TRBJ2-1; the match to TRBD1 covers 7 bases. The ends lost 6 bases at V and 0 bases at J; junction bases unmatched: 5. The CDR3 has 15 residues. CDR3 nucleotide sequence: TGTGCCAGCAGAGCCCAGGGGGTCTCCTACAATGAGCAGTTCTTC. It is translated as CASRAQGVSYNEQFF.

This clonotype was seen ten or more times. V is TRBV5-1 and J is TRBJ2-3, with TRBD1 identical over 7 bases. CDR1 SGHRS and CDR2 YFSETQ come from the germline V gene. The J segment lost 1 base and the V segment lost 6 bases, leaving 2 bases of the junction unmatched. The length of the CDR3 is 13 residues. The CDR3 bases are TGCGCCAGCACCGGGACAGGCACAGATACGCAGTATTTT. This encodes CASTGTGTDTQYF.

This clonotype was seen at least ten times. This rearrangement joins TRBV7-9 to TRBJ2-2; 9 nucleotides align to TRBD1. CDR3 length: 15 residues. V lost 6 bases and J lost 5; bases outside the gene matches: 7. The germline V gene has CDR1 SEHNR and CDR2 FQNEAQ (reference sequence). CDR3 DNA sequence: TGTGCCAGCAGACCGGGGACAGGGAGAACCGGGGAGCTGTTTTTT. It specifies CASRPGTGRTGELFF.

This clonotype was counted many times. V is TRBV5-1 and J is TRBJ2-3; D is perhaps TRBD2 (5 bases). The V gene lost 1 base and the J gene lost 9 bases, with 12 bases spanning the gap. Per the germline V gene, CDR1 is SGHRS and CDR2 is YFSETQ. The CDR3 spans 13 residues. The CDR3 loop is CASSLIRGETQYF. CDR3 DNA: TGCGCCAGCAGCTTGATCCGGGGTGAGACGCAGTATTTT.

This clonotype was recorded at least ten times. This could be a read error, since a much larger clone is one nucleotide away. The chain couples TRBV4-1 to TRBJ2-7; TRBD2 might be the D (7 bases). The CDR3 covers 16 residues. Germline V CDR1 and CDR2: MGHRA, YSYEKL. V was pared by 3 bases and J by 0 bases, with 15 bases between. CDR3 amino acids: CASSQLRGAPSYEQYF. DNA for the CDR3: TGCGCCAGCAGCCAGCTACGGGGGGCCCCCTCCTACGAGCAGTACTTC.

This clonotype has at least ten counts. This chain uses TRBV5-1 with TRBJ2-7; D perhaps matches TRBD2 (7 bases). The germline V gene encodes CDR1 SGHRS and CDR2 YFSETQ. The CDR3 totals 15 residues. The V end lost 2 bases, the J end lost 5 bases, and 17 bases lay between the germline ends. CDR3 region: CASSLLGGGLDEQYF. The CDR3 DNA reads as TGCGCCAGCAGCTTACTAGGGGGGGGTCTCGACGAGCAGTACTTC.

The sample holds many counts of this clonotype. This chain connects TRBV4-2 to TRBJ1-5; D gene uncertain. The germline gives CDR1 LGHNA, CDR2 YNFKEQ. The CDR3 spans 16 residues. Between the trimmed V and J ends, which lost 0 bases and 1 base, there was a span of 10 bases. CDR3 residues: CASSQDSWESNQPQHF. In nucleotides, the CDR3 is TGTGCCAGCAGCCAAGATTCTTGGGAGAGCAATCAGCCCCAGCATTTT.

This clonotype was detected ten times or more. The V gene is TRBV3-1, the J gene TRBJ1-1; the D gene is possibly TRBD1 (5 bases). The CDR3 runs to 14 residues. Between the trimmed V and J ends, which lost 4 bases and 7 bases, there was a span of 16 bases. Germline CDR1 LGHDT, CDR2 YNNKEL (reference sequence). The CDR3 nucleotides are TGTGCCAGCAGCCTAGGAGGGGCGGATGGTGAAGCTTTCTTT. Protein: CASSLGGADGEAFF.

The table lists this clonotype with many counts. The rearrangement joins TRBV5-1 to TRBJ1-1, with 7 positions matching TRBD1. Germline V gene sequence: CDR1 SGHRS, CDR2 YFSETQ. Germline trimming cut 6 bases from V and 1 base from J; bases unmatched to any gene: 3. CDR3 length: 13 amino acids. The DNA for the CDR3 is TGCGCCAGCACGGGACAGCCGAACACTGAAGCTTTCTTT. This translates into CASTGQPNTEAFF.

This clonotype has at least ten counts. The chain couples TRBV3-1 to TRBJ1-1; D unclear. Per the germline V gene, CDR1 is LGHDT and CDR2 is YNNKEL (reference sequence). The V end was cut by 1 base, the J end by 1 base, with 7 bases between. This CDR3 has 14 amino acids. CDR3: CASSQAGTNTEAFF. Written as DNA, the CDR3 is TGTGCCAGCAGCCAAGCGGGCACGAACACTGAAGCTTTCTTT.

This clonotype occurred many times. This sequence joins TRBV6-6 and TRBJ1-5; D ambiguous. This CDR3 spans 11 amino acids. The V gene lost 4 bases and the J gene lost 5 bases, with 3 bases spanning the gap. Germline V CDR1 and CDR2: MNHNY, SVGAGI (reference sequence). The CDR3 nucleotides are TGTGCCAGCAGTTCGGATCAGCCCCAGCATTTT. Translating it yields CASSSDQPQHF.

This clonotype was counted at least ten times. V and J are TRBV5-1 and TRBJ1-3; D is perhaps TRBD1 (6 bases). Trimming cost V 0 bases and J 2 bases, with 9 bases left between them. CDR3 length: 15 residues. Germline-derived CDR1 and CDR2 are SGHRS and YFSETQ. The CDR3: CASSLVPGAGNTIYF. The DNA for the CDR3 is TGCGCCAGCAGCTTGGTACCAGGGGCTGGAAACACCATATATTTT.

There are many counts of this clonotype. The genes are TRBV29-1 and TRBJ1-2; the match to TRBD1 covers 11 bases. In germline, CDR1 is SQVTM, CDR2 ANQGSEA. The CDR3 spans 15 residues. The J segment lost 5 bases and the V segment lost 7 bases, leaving 12 bases of the junction unmatched. Here the CDR3 DNA reads TGCAGCGCTCCAAATGGACAGGGGGCTTTTTATGGCTACACCTTC. This sequence encodes CSAPNGQGAFYGYTF.

Ten or more counts support this clonotype. CDR3 in DNA: TGCAGTGCCCTAGTAGCGGGGTCCCCGGGTGGTACGCAGTATTTT. This gives the protein CSALVAGSPGGTQYF. The gene calls are TRBV20-1 and TRBJ2-3, with 8 positions matching TRBD2. Germline V gene data show CDR1 as DFQATT and CDR2 as SNEGSKA (reference sequence). The CDR3 sequence is 15 residues long. After removal of 6 bases from V and 8 bases from J, the junction contained 16 bases not matched to a gene.